The T cell receptor (beta chain) under discussion was sequenced for a study of vaccination effects on CD4 cells after COVID-19. The table lists this clone with a few counts. Its antigen is unknown. There are 12 residues in the CDR3. Per the germline V gene, CDR1 is SGHAT and CDR2 is FQNNGV. V was cut by 5 bases and J by 6 bases, with 8 bases left in between. The repertoire was sequenced with immunoSEQ multiplex PCR; TCRdb's copy has only in-frame clones and lacks some. The profile covers 37,000 or so clones, with around two thirds appearing a single time and roughly 8.4% taken by the ten largest. After roughly eleven days in culture, the CD4+ T cells were isolated. The vaccine given was either BNT162b2 or mRNA-1273, in two doses.

This rearrangement joins TRBV11-2 to TRBJ1-5; the D is unclear. This TCR came from a human donor who received a COVID-19 vaccine. The source was CD4+ T cells from PBMCs cultured without peptide, collected after COVID-19 vaccination. The CDR3 region is CASSTEGQPQHF. CDR3 DNA sequence: TGTGCCAGCAGCACGGAGGGTCAGCCCCAGCATTTT.